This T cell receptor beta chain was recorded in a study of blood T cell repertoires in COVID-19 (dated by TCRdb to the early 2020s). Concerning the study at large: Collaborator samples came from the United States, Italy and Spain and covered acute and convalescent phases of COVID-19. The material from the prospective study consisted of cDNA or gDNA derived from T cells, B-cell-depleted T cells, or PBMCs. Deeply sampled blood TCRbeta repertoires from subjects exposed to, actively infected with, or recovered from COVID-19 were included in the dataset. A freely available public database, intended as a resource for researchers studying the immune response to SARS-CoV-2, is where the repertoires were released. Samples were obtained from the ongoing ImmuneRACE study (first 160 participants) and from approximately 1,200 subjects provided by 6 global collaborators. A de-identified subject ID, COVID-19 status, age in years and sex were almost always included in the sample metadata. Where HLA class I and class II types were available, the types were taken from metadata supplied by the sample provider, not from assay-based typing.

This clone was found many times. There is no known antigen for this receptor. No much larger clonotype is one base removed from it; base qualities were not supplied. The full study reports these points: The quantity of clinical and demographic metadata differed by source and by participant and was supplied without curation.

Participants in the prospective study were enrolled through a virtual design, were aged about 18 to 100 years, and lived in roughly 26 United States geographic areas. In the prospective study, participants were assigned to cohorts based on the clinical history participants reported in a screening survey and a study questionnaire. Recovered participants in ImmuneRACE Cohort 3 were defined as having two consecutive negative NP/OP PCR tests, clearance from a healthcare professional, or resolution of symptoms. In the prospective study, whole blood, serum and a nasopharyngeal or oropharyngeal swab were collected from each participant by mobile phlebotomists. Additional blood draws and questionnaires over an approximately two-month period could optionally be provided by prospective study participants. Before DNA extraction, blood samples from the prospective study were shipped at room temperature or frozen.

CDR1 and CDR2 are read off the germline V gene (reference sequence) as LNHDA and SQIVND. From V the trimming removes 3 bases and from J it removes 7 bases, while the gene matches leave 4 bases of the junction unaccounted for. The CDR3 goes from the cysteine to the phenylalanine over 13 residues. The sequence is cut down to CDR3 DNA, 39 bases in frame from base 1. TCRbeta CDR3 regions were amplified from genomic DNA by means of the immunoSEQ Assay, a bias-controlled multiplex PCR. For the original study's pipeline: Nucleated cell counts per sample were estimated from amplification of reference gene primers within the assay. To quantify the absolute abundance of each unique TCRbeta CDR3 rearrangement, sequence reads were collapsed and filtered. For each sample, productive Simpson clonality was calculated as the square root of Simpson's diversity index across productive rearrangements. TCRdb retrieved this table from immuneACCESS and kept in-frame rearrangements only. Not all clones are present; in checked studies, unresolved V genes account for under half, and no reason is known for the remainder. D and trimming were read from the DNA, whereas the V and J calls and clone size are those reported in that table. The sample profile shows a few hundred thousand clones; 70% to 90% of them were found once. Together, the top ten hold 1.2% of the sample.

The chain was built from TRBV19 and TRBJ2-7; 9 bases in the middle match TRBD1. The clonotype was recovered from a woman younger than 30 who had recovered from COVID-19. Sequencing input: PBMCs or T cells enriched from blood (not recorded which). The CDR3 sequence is CASSMDRGWEQYF. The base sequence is TGTGCCAGTAGTATGGACAGGGGTTGGGAGCAGTACTTC.